Listed below are T cell receptor beta chains from one sample, sequenced in a study of CD8 T cells in Susac syndrome. Via MiXCR, TCRdb re-called the immunoSEQ multiplex PCR reads, giving one row per CDR3 protein. The sample consists of over 350,000 distinct CDR3 sequences, 85% of them appearing once. The sample consisted of CD8+ T cells from PBMCs. The receptors were sampled from a human donor with multiple sclerosis. CDR3s include the opening cysteine and the closing phenylalanine or tryptophan. D genes are given only for firm matches. Some rows mark clone size as missing; the rest say once, few, many or name a class of expanded clone.

d_call j_call clone_size v_call cdr3_aa cdr3_nt
TRBD1 TRBJ2-5 once TRBV5-4 CASSLKTGVRETQYF TGTGCCAGCAGCTTAAAGACAGGGGTGAGGGAGACCCAGTACTTC
TRBD1 TRBJ2-7 once TRBV14 CASGATGEVYEQYF TGTGCCAGCGGGGCGACAGGGGAGGTCTACGAGCAGTACTTC
- TRBJ2-1 - TRBV27 CASSLGDVTYNEQFF TGTGCCAGCAGCTTGGGGGACGTCACCTACAATGAGCAGTTCTTC
- TRBJ2-2 - TRBV30 CACSATGELFF TGTGCCTGCAGCGCCACCGGGGAGCTGTTTTTT
- TRBJ2-7 - TRBV11-2 CASSLVPQEIYEQYF TGTGCCAGCAGCTTAGTCCCTCAGGAGATATACGAGCAGTACTTC
TRBD1 TRBJ2-6 - TRBV5-1 CASRLTGGIAGANVLTF TGCGCCAGCAGACTGACAGGGGGTATCGCTGGGGCCAACGTCCTGACTTTC
TRBD2 TRBJ2-7 once TRBV7-2 CASSPRTSGLTLYEQYF TGTGCCAGCAGCCCCAGGACTAGCGGACTTACCCTCTACGAGCAGTACTTC
- TRBJ2-1 - TRBV14 CASSQDLVQEGNEQFF TGTGCCAGCAGCCAAGATCTGGTTCAGGAAGGCAATGAGCAGTTCTTC
TRBD1 TRBJ2-7 - TRBV20-1 CSARTGLSYEQYF TGCAGTGCTCGGACAGGGTTATCCTACGAGCAGTACTTC
- TRBJ2-7 - TRBV20-1 CSARAGHFTYEQYF TGCAGTGCTAGGGCGGGACATTTCACCTACGAGCAGTACTTC
TRBD2 TRBJ2-1 - TRBV15 CATSGPGLVNEQFF TGTGCCACCAGCGGACCGGGACTAGTGAATGAGCAGTTCTTC
- TRBJ2-1 - TRBV7-9 CASSLEPGTPGRNEQFF TGTGCCAGCAGCTTAGAACCCGGGACTCCTGGCCGCAATGAGCAGTTCTTC
- TRBJ2-4 - TRBV7-9 CASSLLLGANIQYF TGTGCCAGCAGCTTATTACTAGGCGCAAACATTCAGTACTTC
- TRBJ2-3 - TRBV20-1 CSARDLAALITDTQYF TGCAGTGCTAGAGATCTGGCGGCACTAATCACAGATACGCAGTATTTT
TRBD1 TRBJ1-2 few TRBV14 CASSQRDRANYGYTF TGTGCCAGCAGCCAACGGGACAGGGCTAACTATGGCTACACCTTC
TRBD1 TRBJ2-2 - TRBV5-1 CASSSGQAGTGELFF TGCGCCAGCAGCTCTGGACAGGCGGGCACCGGGGAGCTGTTTTTT
TRBD2 TRBJ2-3 - TRBV2 CASRVGLAGGSVF TGTGCCAGCAGAGTCGGACTAGCGGGAGGTTCCGTCTTT
- TRBJ2-1 - TRBV28 CASGFRDTTSYNEQFF TGTGCCAGCGGCTTCCGGGACACAACCTCCTACAATGAGCAGTTCTTC
- TRBJ2-7 - TRBV5-1 CASSLGTGGNLAYEQYF TGCGCCAGCAGCTTAGGAACAGGTGGAAATTTGGCCTACGAGCAGTACTTC
- TRBJ1-5 - TRBV12-5 CASGGGEPQHF TGTGCTAGTGGGGGGGGAGAGCCCCAGCATTTT
- TRBJ1-1 - TRBV13 CASSLAEEMNTEAFF TGTGCCAGCAGCTTAGCGGAGGAGATGAACACTGAAGCTTTCTTT
- TRBJ1-5 once TRBV19 CASSIVSGINQPQHF TGTGCCAGTAGTATAGTTTCGGGGATTAATCAGCCCCAGCATTTT
- TRBJ2-7 - TRBV2 CASLALYEQYF TGTGCCAGCCTAGCCCTCTACGAGCAGTACTTC
TRBD1 TRBJ2-1 - TRBV24-1 CATGTGNEQFF TGTGCCACCGGGACAGGGAATGAGCAGTTCTTC
TRBD1 TRBJ1-2 - TRBV19 CASSATGLQTGYTF TGTGCCAGTAGTGCGACAGGGTTACAGACCGGCTACACCTTC
- TRBJ2-3 - TRBV30 CAWSQGPTDTQYF TGTGCCTGGAGTCAGGGACCGACAGATACGCAGTATTTT
- TRBJ2-3 - TRBV5-5 CASSYSRASGDTQYF TGTGCCAGCAGCTACAGCCGGGCCTCCGGGGATACGCAGTATTTT
TRBD2 TRBJ2-2 - TRBV3-1 CASSQGGGGAGTGELFF TGTGCCAGCAGCCAAGGTGGCGGGGGGGCCGGAACCGGGGAGCTGTTTTTT
- TRBJ1-1 - TRBV6-5 CASSDMVVGAFF TGTGCCAGCAGTGACATGGTGGTAGGGGCTTTCTTT